Reported below is one T cell receptor (beta chain). Its target is not known. Produced via immunoSEQ multiplex PCR; TCRdb's table is partial and in-frame only. This sample has 40,000 to 65,000 clones, with 65% to 85% found just once. The CDR3 totals 15 residues. V was trimmed by 4 bases and J by 4 bases, leaving 17 bases between them. Germline lookup yields CDR1 SGHTA and CDR2 FQGNSA. Relapses following autologous stem cell transplantation were seen in all patients, with brentuximab vedotin exposure varying. The data were obtained in a study of PD-1 blockade in classical Hodgkin lymphoma. General study points: In newly diagnosed patients, baseline TCR diversity was reportedly below that of healthy donors. CD4+ TCR diversity, unlike CD8+, rose significantly by C4D1.

The source material was peripheral blood mononuclear cells (PBMCs), sampled at baseline. This TCR was recovered from a human donor with classical Hodgkin lymphoma. V is TRBV7-2 and J is TRBJ2-7; either TRBD1 or TRBD2 may fit D (5 bases each). CDR3 coding DNA: TGTGCCAGCAGCTATGACCGGGACCGAGCGTACGAGCAGTACTTC. It yields the protein CASSYDRDRAYEQYF.